This TCR beta chain was found in a study of blood T cell repertoires in COVID-19. The wider study: From the United States, Italy and Spain came samples of acute and convalescent COVID-19. PBMCs, B-cell-depleted T cells, or T cells were the source of the cDNA or gDNA that made up the material.

The CDR3 consists of 16 residues. Germline values: CDR1 MDHEN, CDR2 SYDVKM. Germline trimming cut 8 bases from V and 7 bases from J; bases unmatched to any gene: 12. Authors' analysis steps: Reference gene primer amplification in the assay estimated nucleated cell counts. Repertoires were generated with immunoSEQ multiplex PCR, while TCRdb's copy carries only in-frame clones and drops some. V and J calls and clone size are given by that table; D and trimming were obtained from the DNA. This table holds under 50,000 clones, roughly 84% found once. The receptor comes from a man in his forties or fifties with active COVID-19. Sample: peripheral blood. The genes are TRBV28 and TRBJ1-6; TRBD1 matches 9 bases. The CDR3 sequence is CASVSPPGQGNSPLHF. The DNA for the CDR3 is TGTGCCAGCGTGAGCCCTCCGGGACAGGGAAATTCACCCCTCCACTTT.